A single sample gave rise to the 19 T cell receptor beta chains below, sequenced in a study of blood T cell repertoires in COVID-19. Produced via immunoSEQ multiplex PCR; TCRdb's table is partial and in-frame only. The sample yields roughly 200,000 clones, about 85% seen once. Sequenced material: peripheral blood. These TCRs come from a woman older than 75 with acute or convalescent COVID-19.

The chain uses TRBV9 and TRBJ1-6; weak D call: TRBD1 (6 bases). Germline lookup yields CDR1 SGDLS and CDR2 YYNGEE. Trimming left V 0 bases short and J 9 bases short, with 13 bases between. CDR3 length equals 15 residues. The CDR3 protein is CASSVEAGVFSPLHF. CDR3 sequence (DNA): TGTGCCAGCAGCGTAGAGGCAGGGGTCTTTTCACCCCTCCACTTT.

The chain combines TRBV27 with TRBJ2-2; D is perhaps TRBD2 (6 bases). Germline CDR1 MNHEY, CDR2 SMNVEV (reference sequence). This CDR3 has 14 residues. Trimming pared 6 bases from V and 0 bases from J, leaving 8 bases between. CDR3 loop: CASSPGANTGELFF. The CDR3 region has the DNA TGTGCCAGCAGCCCGGGAGCGAACACCGGGGAGCTGTTTTTT.

The rearrangement links TRBV30 to TRBJ1-6; tentative D call: TRBD1 (6 bases). Germline assignment: CDR1 GTSNPN and CDR2 SVGIG (reference sequence). The V end lost 4 bases, the J end lost 9 bases, and 31 bases lay between the germline ends. CDR3 size: 19 residues. CDR3 region: CAWTERGGRTPRRSSPLHF. The CDR3 coding sequence is TGTGCCTGGACCGAACGGGGGGGGCGAACCCCCCGGAGAAGTTCACCCCTCCACTTT.

V and J are TRBV3-1 (or the pseudogene TRBV3-2) and TRBJ1-4, with D unclear. The V end was cut by 1 base, the J end by 11 bases, with 20 bases between. Germline lookup yields CDR1 LGHDT and CDR2 YNNKEL (reference sequence). This CDR3 region has 16 residues. The CDR3 DNA is TGTGCCAGCAGCCAAGGTTCGAGGCTCTCATTGAAGAAACTGTTTTTT. It codes for CASSQGSRLSLKKLFF.

A single count supports this clone. The rearrangement links TRBV5-6 to TRBJ2-7; D is ambiguous. CDR3 length: 14 amino acids. Germline loops: CDR1 SGHDT, CDR2 YYEEEE. Trimming took 1 base from V and 1 from J, leaving 9 bases between them. The CDR3 loop reads CASSLTVLSYEQYF. CDR3 nucleotides: TGTGCCAGCAGCTTGACGGTTCTTTCCTACGAGCAGTACTTC.

This chain connects TRBV6-1 to TRBJ1-2; unclear D gene. CDR3 size: 13 residues. The germline V and J ends were trimmed by 2 bases and 4 bases, with 8 bases remaining between them. Per germline, CDR1 MNHNS and CDR2 SASEGT. CDR3 nucleotides: TGTGCCAGCAGTGAATTACAGCTCTATGGCTACACCTTC. Translated: CASSELQLYGYTF.

The chain has TRBV19 and TRBJ1-2; possibly TRBD1 for D (5 bases). The CDR3 is made up of 14 amino acids. Germline-derived CDR1 and CDR2 are LNHDA and SQIVND (reference sequence). Trimming left V 3 bases short and J 10 bases short, with 18 bases between. CDR3 region: CASSIGRDLGFYTF. The CDR3 nucleotides read TGTGCCAGTAGTATCGGGAGGGACCTGGGGTTCTACACCTTC.

The chain is built from TRBV12-5 and TRBJ1-2, with 7 bases identical to TRBD1. This CDR3 comprises 16 residues. The trim removed 2 bases at V and 4 bases at J, leaving 10 bases unmatched. Germline V gene lookup returns CDR1 LGHNT and CDR2 FRNRAP. Here the CDR3 reads CASGLSQGEFSYGYTF. Here the CDR3 DNA reads TGTGCTAGTGGTTTGAGTCAGGGGGAGTTTAGCTATGGCTACACCTTC. Supplemented by reference TRBV12-5 and TRBJ1-2, the full variable domain reads DARVTQTPRHKVTEMGQEVTMRCQPILGHNTVFWYRQTMMQGLELLAYFRNRAPLDDSGMPKDRFSAEMPDATLATLKIQPSEPRDSAVYFCASGLSQGEFSYGYTFGSGTRLTVV.

This clone was picked up one time. The chain has TRBV5-5 and TRBJ2-1; D is ambiguous. Germline CDR1 is SGHKS and CDR2 is YYEKEE (reference sequence). V was shortened by 0 bases and J by 4 bases, with 5 bases between the two germline ends. The CDR3 sequence is 13 residues long. The CDR3 loop is CASSLDTYNEQFF. DNA for the CDR3: TGTGCCAGCAGCTTGGACACGTACAATGAGCAGTTCTTC.

This clone appeared a single time. The V and J genes are TRBV7-9 and TRBJ1-1; 11 positions agree with TRBD1. Trimming cost V 5 bases and J 3 bases; bases outside gene matches: 8. The CDR3 runs to 16 residues. The V gene's germline CDR1 is SEHNR and CDR2 FQNEAQ (reference sequence). CDR3: CASSQLPGQGDTEAFF. The CDR3 coding sequence is TGTGCCAGCAGCCAATTACCGGGACAGGGGGACACTGAAGCTTTCTTT.

This sequence joins TRBV5-1 and TRBJ2-7, with D possibly being TRBD1 (6 bases). Germline-derived CDR1 and CDR2 are SGHRS and YFSETQ. The CDR3 is 14 residues long. With 0 bases removed from V and 5 bases from J, the gap between germline ends came to 12 bases. CDR3 nucleotide sequence: TGCGCCAGCAGCTTGGCTCAGGGGTTTGACGAGCAGTACTTC. Translation: CASSLAQGFDEQYF.

The V call is TRBV11-2, the J call TRBJ2-5; 7 bases fit TRBD1. V was clipped by 4 bases and J by 2 bases; unmatched bases: 7. The length of the CDR3 is 15 residues. The germline gives CDR1 SGHAT, CDR2 FQNNGV. The CDR3 DNA reads TGTGCCAGCAGCTCCTACAGGGGTAGGCAAGAGACCCAGTACTTC. Translated: CASSSYRGRQETQYF.

This clone has more than one count but fewer than ten. The gene calls are TRBV6-6 and TRBJ2-2; D gene uncertain. The V and J ends lost 2 bases and 4 bases respectively, with 8 bases between them. The CDR3 totals 14 residues. Per germline, CDR1 MNHNY and CDR2 SVGAGI (reference sequence). CDR3 protein: CASSYVGSTGELFF. CDR3 bases: TGTGCCAGCAGTTACGTTGGCAGCACCGGGGAGCTGTTTTTT.

The rearrangement links TRBV7-8 to TRBJ2-7, with 7 bases fitting TRBD1. The CDR3 spans 16 residues. Germline V CDR1 and CDR2: SGHVS, FQNEAQ. V was pared by 6 bases and J by 2 bases, with 13 bases of the junction left unmatched. The CDR3 DNA is TGTGCCAGCAGTCAGGGGGTGGGGCGACCCACCTACGAGCAGTACTTC. Encoded protein: CASSQGVGRPTYEQYF. The variable domain in full, completed from reference TRBV7-8 and TRBJ2-7, reads GAGVSQSPRYKVAKRGQDVALRCDPISGHVSLFWYQQALGQGPEFLTYFQNEAQLDKSGLPSDRFFAERPEGSVSTLKIQRTQQEDSAVYLCASSQGVGRPTYEQYFGPGTRLTVT.

The chain uses TRBV5-8 and TRBJ1-4; D remains unclear. With 0 bases removed from V and 11 bases from J, the gap between germline ends came to 11 bases. This CDR3 contains 13 residues. Germline V gene sequence: CDR1 SGHTS, CDR2 YDEGEE. CDR3 DNA: TGTGCCAGCAGCTTGGCGCAGGTGGATAAACTGTTTTTT. This translates into CASSLAQVDKLFF.

V usage is TRBV7-2 and J usage is TRBJ2-1; 10 positions match TRBD1. V lost 0 bases to trimming and J lost 8 bases; unmatched junction nucleotides: 7. The length of the CDR3 is 16 residues. CDR1 is SGHTA, CDR2 FQGNSA, per germline. The CDR3: CASSLAPGQGMYEQFF. The DNA of the CDR3 is TGTGCCAGCAGCTTAGCCCCGGGACAGGGGATGTATGAGCAGTTCTTC.

The V gene is TRBV21-1, the J gene TRBJ1-5. TRBV21-1 is marked as a pseudogene. This CDR3 is 14 amino acids long. The CDR3 DNA follows: TGTGCCAGCAGCCCTAACCCCGGGGGTCAGCCCCAGCATTTT. Its protein is CASSPNPGGQPQHF.

The rearrangement uses TRBV5-6 and TRBJ2-2, with 7 nucleotides matching TRBD2. V shed 3 bases and J 1 base; nucleotides not matched to a gene: 9. Germline lookup yields CDR1 SGHDT and CDR2 YYEEEE. CDR3 length: 17 residues. The CDR3 DNA follows: TGTGCCAGCAGCTGGGATTGGGGCGGGAGGAACACCGGGGAGCTGTTTTTT. It codes for CASSWDWGGRNTGELFF. Full variable domain (outside the CDR3, taken from reference TRBV5-6 and TRBJ2-2): DAGVTQSPTHLIKTRGQQVTLRCSPKSGHDTVSWYQQALGQGPQFIFQYYEEEERQRGNFPDRFSGHQFPNYSSELNVNALLLGDSALYLCASSWDWGGRNTGELFFGEGSRLTVL.

This chain links TRBV9 with TRBJ1-2; no clear D. The germline V gene has CDR1 SGDLS and CDR2 YYNGEE. This CDR3 contains 13 residues. Trimming removed 0 bases at V and 1 base at J, with 4 bases between. CDR3 DNA: TGTGCCAGCAGCGTAGGAGGTAACTATGGCTACACCTTC. Its translation: CASSVGGNYGYTF.